This is a list of T cell receptor beta chains from one sample in a study of T cells in Graves' hyperthyroidism and ophthalmopathy. TCRdb re-called the multiplex PCR reads with MiXCR, one entry per CDR3 protein. In the table there are about 290,000 distinct CDR3 sequences, roughly 15% of which are singletons. Sequenced input: blood. These receptors all come from a man in his thirties or forties with Graves' hyperthyroidism. Both conserved end residues are part of each CDR3. The D gene is left open where the match is weak. The size of a clone is reported for some rows only, either as once, few or many, or as a class for expanded clones.

.,TRBJ1-1,many,TRBV29-1,CSPVQRNTEAFF,TGCAGCCCCGTTCAACGGAACACTGAAGCTTTCTTT
.,TRBJ2-2,many,TRBV12-3/TRBV12-4,CASSLGRRYLNTGELFF,TGTGCCAGCAGTTTAGGTCGGAGGTATCTGAACACCGGGGAGCTGTTTTTT
.,TRBJ1-2,many,TRBV6-5,CASSYSGYGYTF,TGTGCCAGCAGTTACTCGGGGTATGGCTACACCTTC
TRBD1,TRBJ2-1,many,TRBV2,CASSLDRVPYNEQFF,TGTGCCAGCAGCCTAGACAGGGTCCCCTACAATGAGCAGTTCTTC
.,TRBJ2-2,.,TRBV7-9,CASSLVGSYWANTGELFF,TGTGCCAGCAGCTTAGTAGGCAGCTACTGGGCGAACACCGGGGAGCTGTTTTTT
.,TRBJ1-1,many,TRBV12-3/TRBV12-4,CASRPAGHLNTEAFF,TGTGCCAGCAGGCCGGCGGGACACCTGAACACTGAAGCTTTCTTT
.,TRBJ2-7,.,TRBV4-1,CASSQRLADYPSYEQYF,TGCGCCAGCAGCCAAAGATTGGCAGACTATCCCTCCTACGAGCAGTACTTC
.,TRBJ1-1,few,TRBV7-6,CASSLGWANTEAFF,TGTGCCAGCAGCTTAGGTTGGGCCAACACTGAAGCTTTCTTT
.,TRBJ1-3,.,TRBV19,CASSRGPSGNTIYF,TGTGCCAGTAGTAGAGGTCCCTCTGGAAACACCATATATTTT
.,TRBJ2-2,many,TRBV12-3/TRBV12-4,CASRATVNTGELFF,TGTGCCAGCAGGGCCACAGTGAACACCGGGGAGCTGTTTTTT
TRBD1,TRBJ2-3,.,TRBV5-1,CASSYYLGQGAGDTQYF,TGCGCCAGCAGCTACTACCTGGGACAGGGGGCGGGAGATACGCAGTATTTT
TRBD2,TRBJ2-5,many,TRBV29-1,CSVDPLAGVETQYF,TGCAGCGTTGACCCACTAGCGGGAGTTGAGACCCAGTACTTC
TRBD2,TRBJ2-7,many,TRBV12-3/TRBV12-4,CASSFEDGRAEYEQYF,TGTGCCAGCAGTTTTGAGGACGGGAGGGCCGAATACGAGCAGTACTTC
.,TRBJ2-5,once,TRBV30,CAWSVKETQYF,TGTGCCTGGAGTGTAAAAGAGACCCAGTACTTC
.,TRBJ2-7,few,TRBV13,CASSLGPFKAEQYF,TGTGCCAGCAGCTTAGGCCCATTTAAAGCGGAGCAGTACTTC
TRBD2,TRBJ2-1,many,TRBV7-3,CASSLRASGNEQFF,TGTGCCAGCAGCTTAAGGGCTAGCGGGAATGAGCAGTTCTTC